This T cell receptor beta chain was captured in a study of blood T cell repertoires in COVID-19. Methods used by the authors: Reference gene primers were amplified, and this amplification served to estimate nucleated cell counts. TCRdb keeps only in-frame clones here, not all; method: immunoSEQ multiplex PCR. V and J calls and clone size follow that table, whereas D and trimming were derived from the DNA. Of about 160,000 clones listed, more than 65% are singletons. The CDR3 is 15 amino acids. Trimming took 4 bases from V and 0 from J, leaving 12 bases between them. The germline V gene encodes CDR1 LGHDT and CDR2 YNNKEL (reference sequence).

This sequence joins TRBV3-1 (or the pseudogene TRBV3-2) and TRBJ1-2; weak D call: TRBD1 (6 bases). The source is a woman of 80 years or more with active or convalescent COVID-19. The sample was peripheral blood. CDR3: CASSLGGAANYGYTF. The CDR3 bases are TGTGCCAGCAGCCTAGGGGGGGCGGCTAACTATGGCTACACCTTC.